The T cell receptor beta chain under discussion was sequenced for a study of T cell responses to AZD1222 COVID-19 vaccine. Method: immunoSEQ multiplex PCR; TCRdb's copy keeps in-frame clones and lacks some. The sample lists 85,000 to 110,000 clones, 91% occurring once. Germline V gene lookup returns CDR1 MNHEY and CDR2 SMNVEV (reference sequence). Trimming cost V 5 bases and J 9 bases; bases outside gene matches: 6. This CDR3 has 15 residues. The material sequenced was peripheral blood, taken on day 0 of AZD1222 vaccination. This TCR was recovered from an adult in good health. The chain uses TRBV27 and TRBJ2-1; 14 bases are shared with TRBD2. CDR3 sequence: CASSTRLAGGGEQFF. Written as DNA, the CDR3 is TGTGCCAGCAGTACCCGACTAGCGGGAGGGGGTGAGCAGTTCTTC.